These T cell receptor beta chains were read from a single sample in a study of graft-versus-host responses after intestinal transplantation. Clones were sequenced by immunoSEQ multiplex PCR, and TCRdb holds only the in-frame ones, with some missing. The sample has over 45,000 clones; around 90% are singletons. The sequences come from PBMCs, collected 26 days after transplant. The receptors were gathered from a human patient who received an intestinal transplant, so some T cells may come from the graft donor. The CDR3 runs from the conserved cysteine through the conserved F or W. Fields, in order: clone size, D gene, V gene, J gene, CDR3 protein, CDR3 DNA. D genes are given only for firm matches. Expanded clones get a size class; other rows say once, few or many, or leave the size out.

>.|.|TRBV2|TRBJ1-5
CASSTDLRGGQPQHF
TGTGCCAGCAGCACTGACCTCAGGGGTGGCCAGCCCCAGCATTTT
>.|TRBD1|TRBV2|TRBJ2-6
CASRGTGRFSGANVLTF
TGTGCCAGCAGAGGGACAGGGCGCTTCTCTGGGGCCAACGTCCTGACTTTC
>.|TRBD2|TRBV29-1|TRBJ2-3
CSVDGVAGARADTQYF
TGCAGCGTTGATGGCGTAGCGGGGGCAAGGGCGGATACGCAGTATTTT
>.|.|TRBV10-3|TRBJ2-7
CAISGPGLAGSYEQYF
TGTGCCATCAGTGGCCCGGGACTCGCCGGGAGCTACGAGCAGTACTTC
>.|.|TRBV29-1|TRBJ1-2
CSVRVDYGYTF
TGCAGCGTGAGGGTCGACTATGGCTACACCTTC
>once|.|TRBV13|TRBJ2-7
CASSLGPPGQSFTEQYF
TGTGCCAGCAGCTTAGGCCCACCCGGACAGTCCTTTACAGAGCAGTACTTC
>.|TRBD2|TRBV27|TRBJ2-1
CASRELAGGSNEQFF
TGTGCCAGCAGAGAACTAGCGGGGGGGAGCAATGAGCAGTTCTTC
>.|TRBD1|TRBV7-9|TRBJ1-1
CASSLVPDRGKNTEAFF
TGTGCCAGCAGCTTAGTACCCGACAGGGGCAAGAACACTGAAGCTTTCTTT
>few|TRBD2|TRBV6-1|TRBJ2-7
CASSEGTSGSYEQYF
TGTGCCAGCAGTGAAGGGACTAGCGGCTCCTACGAGCAGTACTTC
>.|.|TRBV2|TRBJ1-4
CASKMEGSNEKLFF
TGTGCCAGCAAGATGGAGGGTTCTAATGAAAAACTGTTTTTT
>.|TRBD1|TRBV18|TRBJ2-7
CASSPGTGGYEQYF
TGTGCCAGCTCTCCCGGGACAGGGGGCTACGAGCAGTACTTC
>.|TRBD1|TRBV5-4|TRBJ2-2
CASSLQYQTGTGGAGELFF
TGTGCCAGCAGCTTACAATATCAAACCGGGACAGGGGGTGCCGGGGAGCTGTTTTTT
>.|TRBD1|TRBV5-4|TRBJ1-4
CASSSGQGNNEKLFF
TGTGCCAGCAGCTCGGGACAGGGGAATAATGAAAAACTGTTTTTT
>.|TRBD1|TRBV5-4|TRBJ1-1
CASCNRGNTEAFF
TGTGCCAGCTGCAACAGGGGGAACACTGAAGCTTTCTTT
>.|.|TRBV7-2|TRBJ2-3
CASKESIADTQYF
TGTGCCAGCAAAGAGTCGATTGCGGATACGCAGTATTTT
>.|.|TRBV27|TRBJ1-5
CASSLARGGQPQHF
TGTGCCAGCAGCTTAGCAAGGGGGGGGCAGCCCCAGCATTTT
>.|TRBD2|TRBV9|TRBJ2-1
CASSANSGSSYNEQFF
TGTGCCAGCAGCGCCAATAGCGGGAGCTCCTACAATGAGCAGTTCTTC
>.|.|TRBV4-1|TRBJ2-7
CASSQELSYEQYF
TGCGCCAGCAGCCAAGAACTTTCCTACGAGCAGTACTTC
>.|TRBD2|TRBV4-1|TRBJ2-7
CASSRSTSGRTEQYF
TGCGCCAGCAGCCGATCAACTAGCGGGAGAACCGAGCAGTACTTC
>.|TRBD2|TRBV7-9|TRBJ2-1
CASSFSSGGYNNEQFF
TGTGCCAGCAGCTTTTCGAGCGGGGGATACAACAATGAGCAGTTCTTC